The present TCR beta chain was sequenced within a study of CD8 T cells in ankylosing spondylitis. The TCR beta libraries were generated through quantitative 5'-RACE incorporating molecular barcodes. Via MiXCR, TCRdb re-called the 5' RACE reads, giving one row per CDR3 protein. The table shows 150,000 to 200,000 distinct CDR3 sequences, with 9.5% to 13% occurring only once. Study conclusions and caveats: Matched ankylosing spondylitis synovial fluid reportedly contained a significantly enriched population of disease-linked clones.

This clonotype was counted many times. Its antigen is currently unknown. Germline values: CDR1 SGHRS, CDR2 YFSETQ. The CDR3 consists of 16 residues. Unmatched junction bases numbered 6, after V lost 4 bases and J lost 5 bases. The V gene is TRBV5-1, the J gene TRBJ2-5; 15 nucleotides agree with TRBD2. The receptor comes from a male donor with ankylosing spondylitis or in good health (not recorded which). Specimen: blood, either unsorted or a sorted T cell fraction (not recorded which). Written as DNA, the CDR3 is TGCGCCAGCAGCATAGGACTAGCGGGAGGGGTGGAGACCCAGTACTTC. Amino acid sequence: CASSIGLAGGVETQYF. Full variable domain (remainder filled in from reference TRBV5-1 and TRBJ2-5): KAGVTQTPRYLIKTRGQQVTLSCSPISGHRSVSWYQQTPGQGLQFLFEYFSETQRNKGNFPGRFSGRQFSNSRSEMNVSTLELGDSALYLCASSIGLAGGVETQYFGPGTRLLVL.